This entry is about one T cell receptor (beta chain). This clonotype has just a few counts. This clone's antigen is unknown. Base quality data are lacking; no much larger clone is found one base away. Stable Graves' hyperthyroidism was defined as the absence of progression to ophthalmopathy over 18 months of follow-up. Hyperthyroidism patients were newly diagnosed, with disease duration under 2 months, and aged 18 to 65 years. Exclusion was applied to patients with uncontrolled infections, other autoimmune diseases, pregnancy or lactation. Clinical symptoms, serum thyroxine and TRAb, thyroid ultrasound, and orbital computed tomography formed the basis for the diagnoses. Total RNA was extracted using Trizol reagent, and RNA quality was assessed on an Agilent 2100 Bioanalyzer. TCR beta CDR3 regions were amplified from RNA transcripts. A first-round RT-PCR of the TCR CDR3 used the HTBI primer set with the Qiagen OneStep RT-PCR kit. A second multiplex PCR round built the libraries, followed by size selection and purification. Paired-end sequencing of the libraries was performed with 100 bp reads on an Illumina HiSeq2000. For the original study's pipeline: Raw data were processed with SOAPnuke, discarding reads with adapters, uncalled bases, mean Phred below 15, or no exact constant-primer or identifier match. COPE v1.2.5 was used to merge the high-quality paired reads, and each unique nucleotide sequence was defined as a clonotype. Clonotypes were aligned to IMGT TRBV, TRBD and TRBJ reference segments using MiTCR v1.1. Only V-J combinations with frequency above 0.0001, covering 98% to 99.2% of repertoires, were analysed. The TCS score was defined as F50 (clonal expansion) divided by E x V (chaos), with BLOSUM62-based TCRdist calculated between CDR3 peptides within each V-J. Welch's t-statistics and random forest reduced some 510 V-J features to 10 to 15, which were used in a naive Bayes classifier (R e1071). The Morisita-Horn index was used to measure how similar the thyroid and blood repertoires were. Starting from the raw public reads, TCRdb applied fastp trimming at Q25, assembled clones with MiXCR and retained in-frame beta chains. Each CDR3 protein gets just one entry, which takes the most common genes and DNA from the rows behind it. Here the V and J calls rest on TCRdb's processing, not on the authors' analysis. In this sample the table shows 500,000 to 750,000 distinct CDR3 sequences, 46% of which occur a single time. About 7.8% of the sample is in the top ten clones.

From a lookup of the germline V gene, CDR1 and CDR2 are SGDLS and YYNGEE. From the cysteine up to the phenylalanine, the CDR3 has a length of 15 residues. The only DNA kept is the CDR3, 45 bases in frame from the first base. The V end gives up 0 bases and the J end 4 bases, leaving 2 bases in the junction not matched to a gene. These data are taken from a study of T cells in Graves' hyperthyroidism and ophthalmopathy (dated by TCRdb to 2018 to 2020). Notes on the research overall: To identify distinguishing TCR V-J signatures, a discovery cohort of about 95 patients was used, comprising some 45 with Graves' ophthalmopathy and roughly 60 with stable Graves' hyperthyroidism. Thyroid tissue and blood T-cell repertoires from roughly six Graves' hyperthyroidism patients were also compared in the study. Whether ophthalmopathy could be predicted prospectively was tested in an independent validation cohort made up of about 18 hyperthyroidism patients plus 17 patients who later progressed to ophthalmopathy. According to the paper, TCR Vbeta CDR3 sequencing was carried out on 135 peripheral blood samples, which came from more than 40 ophthalmopathy, approximately 78 hyperthyroidism and some 17 progressor patients. The roughly 94 discovery patients were randomly divided into training and test sets at a 7:3 ratio. Following sampling, methimazole starting at 30 mg daily was given to hyperthyroidism patients, and high-dose intravenous methylprednisolone was given to ophthalmopathy patients.

What the work shows at the level of the full study, not this receptor alone: Most expanded thyroid clonotypes (frequency above 0.001) were also found in blood, which suggests that blood repertoires may mirror thyroid immune responses. A model built on a 13 V-J signature distinguished ophthalmopathy from stable hyperthyroidism, reaching about 89% sensitivity and about 81% specificity in cross-validation and 80%/75% in testing. In validation, the model predicted progression to ophthalmopathy with over 65% sensitivity and roughly 72% specificity, a median of roughly seven months before onset. Sample size was not statistically predetermined, and investigators were not blinded to group allocation.

Sequenced: peripheral blood or thyroid tissue (not recorded which). This receptor was identified in a woman between 18 and 29 years old with Graves' hyperthyroidism. The rearrangement joined TRBV9 to TRBJ2-2, and 8 bases in between align with TRBD1. The DNA reads TGTGCCAGCAGCGTAGCGACAGGGGTCACCGGGGAGCTGTTTTTT. This sequence encodes CASSVATGVTGELFF.